These 25 T cell receptor beta chains were sequenced from one sample in a study of CD8 T cells in ankylosing spondylitis. TCRdb reanalysed the 5' RACE reads using MiXCR and keeps one entry per CDR3 protein. The sample has a few hundred thousand distinct CDR3 sequences, 20% to 25% seen once. The sequenced material came from blood, either unsorted or a sorted T cell fraction (not recorded which). These receptors all stem from a female donor with ankylosing spondylitis or in good health (not recorded which).

This clonotype showed up just a few times. V is TRBV15 and J is TRBJ1-1; D is perhaps TRBD1 (6 bases). Germline V CDR1 and CDR2: LNHNV, YYDKDF (reference sequence). The length of the CDR3 is 16 residues. V lost 5 bases and J 3 bases, leaving 19 bases between the germline ends. CDR3 coding DNA: TGTGCCACCAGCGCCGTTAGGGGGAAGACTTACACTGAAGCTTTCTTT. This codes for CATSAVRGKTYTEAFF.

Only a few counts were recorded for this clonotype. The gene calls are TRBV20-1 and TRBJ1-5; 7 positions agree with TRBD1. Germline V CDR1 and CDR2: DFQATT, SNEGSKA (reference sequence). The CDR3 consists of 14 residues. The V segment lost 5 bases and the J segment 3 bases; nucleotides outside the gene matches: 7. The CDR3 DNA reads TGCAGTGCTGCGACAGGGACACTCAATCAGCCCCAGCATTTT. It translates to CSAATGTLNQPQHF.

The chain employs TRBV4-2 and TRBJ2-5, with 9 bases fitting TRBD2. Trimming removed 0 bases from V and 1 base from J; junction bases left unmatched: 6. This CDR3 comprises 17 residues. Germline lookup yields CDR1 LGHNA and CDR2 YNFKEQ. The CDR3 DNA reads as TGTGCCAGCAGCCAAGACCCCCAGCGGGAGGCCCAAGAGACCCAGTACTTC. Its protein is CASSQDPQREAQETQYF.

V usage is TRBV20-1 and J usage is TRBJ2-1; 9 nucleotides line up with TRBD2. Trimming cost V 5 bases and J 2 bases; bases outside gene matches: 7. Germline V lookup: CDR1 DFQATT, CDR2 SNEGSKA (reference sequence). The CDR3 spans 15 residues. The chain's CDR3 is CSAYSGSDAYNEQFF. CDR3 DNA: TGCAGTGCTTATAGCGGGAGTGACGCCTACAATGAGCAGTTCTTC.

This clonotype was picked up a small number of times. The gene calls are TRBV2 and TRBJ1-2; 9 nucleotides agree with TRBD1. There are 13 residues in the CDR3. The V gene's germline CDR1 is SNHLY and CDR2 FYNNEI. J was trimmed by 8 bases and V by 6 bases; bases with no gene match: 7. CDR3 residues: CASRLQGAQGYTF. The CDR3 bases are TGTGCCAGCAGGCTACAGGGGGCGCAAGGCTACACCTTC.

This clonotype was observed a few times. This rearrangement joins TRBV5-6 to TRBJ2-1, with D hard to call. The CDR3 spans 14 residues. Trimming shortened V by 4 bases and J by 0 bases, and 8 bases separated the two germline ends. The V gene's germline CDR1 is SGHDT and CDR2 YYEEEE. This CDR3 is CASSQSSSYNEQFF. CDR3 nucleotides: TGTGCCAGCAGCCAATCGAGCTCCTACAATGAGCAGTTCTTC. Full variable domain (missing parts from reference TRBV5-6 and TRBJ2-1): DAGVTQSPTHLIKTRGQQVTLRCSPKSGHDTVSWYQQALGQGPQFIFQYYEEEERQRGNFPDRFSGHQFPNYSSELNVNALLLGDSALYLCASSQSSSYNEQFFGPGTRLTVL.

This clonotype was picked up many times. This rearrangement joins TRBV9 to TRBJ1-1; D is possibly TRBD1 (6 bases). With 1 base removed from V and 1 base from J, the gap between germline ends came to 14 bases. Germline V lookup: CDR1 SGDLS, CDR2 YYNGEE. The CDR3 sequence is 16 residues long. CDR3 sequence: CASSVIGGAGNTEAFF. Written as DNA, the CDR3 is TGTGCCAGCAGCGTAATCGGGGGCGCGGGGAACACTGAAGCTTTCTTT. Full variable domain (remainder filled in from reference TRBV9 and TRBJ1-1): DSGVTQTPKHLITATGQRVTLRCSPRSGDLSVYWYQQSLDQGLQFLIQYYNGEERAKGNILERFSAQQFPDLHSELNLSSLELGDSALYFCASSVIGGAGNTEAFFGQGTRLTVV.

This clonotype turned up a few times. The rearrangement uses TRBV20-1 and TRBJ2-1; D unresolved. This CDR3 has 16 amino acids. The V gene's germline CDR1 is DFQATT and CDR2 SNEGSKA (reference sequence). V was shortened by 6 bases and J by 3 bases, with 21 bases between the two germline ends. The CDR3 sequence: CSALKSGPSVYNEQFF. The CDR3 nucleotides are TGCAGTGCCCTTAAATCAGGACCCAGTGTCTACAATGAGCAGTTCTTC.

The chain employs TRBV29-1 and TRBJ2-1; 7 bases align to TRBD1. Germline-derived CDR1 and CDR2 are SQVTM and ANQGSEA. Trimming cost V 7 bases and J 5 bases; bases outside gene matches: 8. The CDR3 runs to 13 residues. CDR3 region: CSARDRTHNEQFF. CDR3 nucleotide sequence: TGCAGCGCCCGGGACAGAACCCACAATGAGCAGTTCTTC.

The chain joins TRBV18 to TRBJ2-5; D possibly corresponds to TRBD1 (5 bases). This CDR3 is built from 12 residues. With 3 bases removed from V and 4 bases from J, the gap between germline ends came to 6 bases. Germline CDR1 and CDR2: KGHSH and LQKENI. The CDR3 DNA reads as TGTGCCAGCTCACCCAGGGCAGAGACCCAGTACTTC. Its protein product is CASSPRAETQYF.

The rearrangement joins TRBV6-1 to TRBJ2-7; D perhaps matches TRBD2 (6 bases). The CDR3 is made up of 15 amino acids. From germline, CDR1 is MNHNS and CDR2 SASEGT. Trimming left V 8 bases short and J 8 bases short, with 25 bases between. The CDR3 DNA reads as TGTGCCAGCGATAACAGCCCGGCGGGATTGTTCAAGCAGTACTTC. It specifies CASDNSPAGLFKQYF.

This clonotype was counted a few times. The chain uses TRBV12-3 or TRBV12-4 and TRBJ2-2; no clear D. Trimming stripped 5 bases from V and 6 bases from J, with 13 bases between. The CDR3 covers 14 residues. The CDR3 is CASSPGPDAGELFF. DNA for the CDR3: TGTGCCAGCAGTCCCGGACCAGACGCCGGGGAGCTGTTTTTT.

This sequence joins TRBV15 and TRBJ2-7, with a possible D match to TRBD1 (5 bases). Germline values: CDR1 LNHNV, CDR2 YYDKDF (reference sequence). Trimming removed 1 base from V and 3 bases from J, with 7 bases in between. This CDR3 has 13 residues. CDR3 protein: CATSRGQNYEQYF. DNA of the CDR3: TGTGCCACCAGCAGAGGACAGAACTACGAGCAGTACTTC.

This chain connects TRBV21-1 to TRBJ2-5; the table's TRBD1 call for D was not verified on the DNA. TRBV21-1 is assigned pseudogene status. The CDR3 covers 12 residues. CDR3 residues: CASRQGDETQYF. CDR3 DNA sequence: TGTGCCAGCAGACAGGGTGATGAGACCCAGTACTTC.

At least ten counts were recorded for this clonotype. This chain connects TRBV7-8 to TRBJ1-1, with D perhaps matching TRBD1 (5 bases). Between the trimmed V and J ends, which lost 5 bases and 1 base, there was a span of 11 bases. Germline CDR1 is SGHVS and CDR2 is FQNEAQ. This CDR3 region has 14 residues. CDR3 in amino acids: CASSLEGRNTEAFF. The CDR3 coding sequence is TGTGCCAGCAGCCTCGAGGGACGGAACACTGAAGCTTTCTTT.

This chain connects TRBV20-1 to TRBJ2-3, with 7 bases aligning to TRBD2. This CDR3 comprises 17 residues. The ends lost 6 bases at V and 3 bases at J; junction bases unmatched: 18. Germline values: CDR1 DFQATT, CDR2 SNEGSKA (reference sequence). CDR3 amino acids: CSAIEDRLAGVTDTQYF. DNA for the CDR3: TGCAGTGCCATCGAAGATCGCTTGGCGGGAGTGACAGATACGCAGTATTTT.

This chain joins TRBV19 and TRBJ1-5; D gene unclear. Deletions cut 3 bases from V and 2 bases from J, with 8 bases between. Germline loops: CDR1 LNHDA, CDR2 SQIVND (reference sequence). The CDR3 length is 14 residues. The DNA for the CDR3 is TGTGCCAGTAGTATGGCAGCGGGCAATCAGCCCCAGCATTTT. Translated: CASSMAAGNQPQHF.

V gene TRBV6-5 combines with J gene TRBJ2-1; 10 bases line up with TRBD1. CDR3 size: 15 residues. The germline V gene encodes CDR1 MNHEY and CDR2 SVGAGI. With V trimmed by 0 bases and J by 8 bases, 4 bases remained unmatched. The CDR3 sequence: CASSYSGDRGDEQFF. The DNA for the CDR3 is TGTGCCAGCAGTTACTCGGGGGACAGGGGCGATGAGCAGTTCTTC.

CDR3 loop: CASTRGGELFF. The DNA of the CDR3 is TGTGCGTCGACACGGGGCGGGGAGCTGTTTTTT. The V gene is TRBV6-5, the J gene TRBJ2-2; TRBD2 might be the D (5 bases). This CDR3 has 11 residues. Germline CDR1 reads MNHEY; CDR2 reads SVGAGI.

This clonotype was seen a few times. This sequence joins TRBV5-5 and TRBJ2-6, with unresolved D. The V and J ends lost 1 base and 0 bases respectively, with 8 bases between them. This CDR3 spans 16 amino acids. CDR1 and CDR2 (germline): SGHKS, YYEKEE (reference sequence). The CDR3 DNA follows: TGTGCCAGCAGCTTGAATGTGGTCTCTGGGGCCAACGTCCTGACTTTC. It specifies CASSLNVVSGANVLTF.

The chain carries TRBV5-5 and TRBJ2-7, with D uncertain. Germline lookup yields CDR1 SGHKS and CDR2 YYEKEE (reference sequence). The CDR3 covers 13 residues. Trimming removed 9 bases at V and 3 bases at J, with 16 bases between. The CDR3 sequence: CAMGPGLHYEQYF. DNA of the CDR3: TGTGCCATGGGCCCCGGGCTCCACTACGAGCAGTACTTC.

This clonotype was counted a few times. This sequence joins TRBV5-1 and TRBJ2-1; D is perhaps TRBD2 (6 bases). The CDR3 loop spans 16 amino acids. The germline V gene encodes CDR1 SGHRS and CDR2 YFSETQ. The V end was cut by 0 bases, the J end by 9 bases, with 19 bases between. CDR3 sequence: CASSLGPAGWRGEQFF. As DNA, the CDR3 is TGCGCCAGCAGCTTGGGCCCGGCGGGATGGCGAGGTGAGCAGTTCTTC.

This clonotype was seen repeatedly, ten times or more. The chain is built from TRBV3-1 and TRBJ1-2; D call uncertain. The ends were cut back, 0 bases at V and 8 bases at J, with 7 bases in the middle. The CDR3 covers 12 residues. The germline gives CDR1 LGHDT, CDR2 YNNKEL (reference sequence). CDR3 residues: CASSQEGEGYTF. The CDR3 coding sequence is TGTGCCAGCAGCCAAGAGGGAGAGGGCTACACCTTC.

This chain uses TRBV20-1 with TRBJ2-3; TRBD2 matches at 12 bases. The V gene end was trimmed by 1 base and the J gene end by 3 bases; junction bases not matched to a gene: 5. The germline V gene has CDR1 DFQATT and CDR2 SNEGSKA (reference sequence). The CDR3 runs 16 residues. The CDR3: CSARGITSGRTDTQYF. The DNA of the CDR3 is TGCAGTGCTAGAGGTATTACTAGCGGGAGGACAGATACGCAGTATTTT.

In this sample, this clonotype turned up a few times. The rearrangement links TRBV20-1 to TRBJ2-3, with D perhaps TRBD2 (6 bases). Germline V gives CDR1 DFQATT, CDR2 SNEGSKA (reference sequence). The CDR3 extends over 13 amino acids. V was cut by 8 bases and J by 6 bases, with 18 bases left in between. CDR3 amino acids: CSRLSGLGDTQYF. The CDR3 nucleotides are TGCAGTCGACTTAGCGGCCTCGGGGATACGCAGTATTTT.